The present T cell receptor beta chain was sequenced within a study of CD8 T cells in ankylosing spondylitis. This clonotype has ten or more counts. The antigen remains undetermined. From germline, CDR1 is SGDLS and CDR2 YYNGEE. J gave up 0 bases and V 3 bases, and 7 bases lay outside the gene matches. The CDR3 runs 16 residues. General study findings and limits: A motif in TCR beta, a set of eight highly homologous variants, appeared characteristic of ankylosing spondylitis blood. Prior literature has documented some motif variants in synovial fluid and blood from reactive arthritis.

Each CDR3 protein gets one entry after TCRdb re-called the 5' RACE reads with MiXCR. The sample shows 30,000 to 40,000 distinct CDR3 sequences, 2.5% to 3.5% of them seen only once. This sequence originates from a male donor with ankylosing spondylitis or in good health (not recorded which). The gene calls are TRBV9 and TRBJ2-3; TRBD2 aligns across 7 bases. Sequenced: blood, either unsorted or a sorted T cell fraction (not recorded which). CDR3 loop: CASSAQAGISTDTQYF. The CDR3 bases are TGTGCCAGCAGCGCCCAAGCGGGGATAAGCACAGATACGCAGTATTTT.